This T cell receptor (beta chain) was retrieved from a study of blood T cell repertoires in COVID-19. Sequencing was performed with immunoSEQ multiplex PCR; in TCRdb, only in-frame clones are kept and a portion is missing. This table has roughly 100,000 clones, roughly 90% appearing once. Deletions cut 5 bases from V and 10 bases from J, with 18 bases between. The germline CDR1 and CDR2 sequences are MNHEY and SMNVEV (reference sequence). CDR3 size: 15 residues. This TCR was sampled from a woman aged 60-75 years with acute or convalescent COVID-19. The source material was peripheral blood. The V gene is TRBV27, the J gene TRBJ1-6; D is perhaps TRBD1 (6 bases). CDR3 protein: CASSRGQSFQSPLHF. Written as DNA, the CDR3 is TGTGCCAGCAGTCGCGGACAGTCTTTCCAATCACCCCTCCACTTT.